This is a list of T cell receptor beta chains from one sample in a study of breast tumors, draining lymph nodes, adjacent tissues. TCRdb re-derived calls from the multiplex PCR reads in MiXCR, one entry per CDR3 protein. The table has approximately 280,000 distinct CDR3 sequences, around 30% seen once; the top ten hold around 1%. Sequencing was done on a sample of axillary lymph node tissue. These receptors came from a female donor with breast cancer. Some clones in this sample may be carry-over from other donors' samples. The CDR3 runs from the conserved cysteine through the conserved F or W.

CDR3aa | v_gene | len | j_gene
CASSQDGTENQPQHF | TRBV3-1 | 15 | TRBJ1-5
CAVSGNTGELFF | TRBV10-3 | 12 | TRBJ2-2
CASSPAGQITGELFF | TRBV28 | 15 | TRBJ2-2
CASTLGTANNEQFF | TRBV6-1 | 14 | TRBJ2-1
CASSAYSRLGYTF | TRBV5-8 | 13 | TRBJ1-2
CASSPDDRRSTNYGYTF | TRBV6-5 | 17 | TRBJ1-2
CASSDKRPDEKLFF | TRBV10-1 | 14 | TRBJ1-4
CAWRKPYDSTYEQYF | TRBV30 | 15 | TRBJ2-7
CASSEGGWGNQPQHF | TRBV2 | 15 | TRBJ1-5
CASSLASGRTDTQYF | TRBV7-2 | 15 | TRBJ2-3
CASGGRSGPQYF | TRBV6-1 | 12 | TRBJ2-5
CSAQTQGSDSYTF | TRBV20-1 | 13 | TRBJ1-2